Detailed here is one TCR beta chain. The data derive from a study of T cell responses to AZD1222 COVID-19 vaccine. Sequenced by immunoSEQ multiplex PCR; TCRdb stores in-frame clones only, minus some. The data show 80,000 or so clones, about 90% seen once. This TCR derives from an adult in good health. The input for sequencing was peripheral blood, taken on day 0 of AZD1222 vaccination.

The CDR3 DNA reads TGCGCCAGCAGCAGCGACAGCCTTTACGAGCAGTACTTC. It is translated as CASSSDSLYEQYF. This sequence joins TRBV5-1 and TRBJ2-7; D is perhaps TRBD1 (5 bases). Between the trimmed V and J ends, which lost 4 bases and 4 bases, there was a span of 12 bases. Germline V lookup: CDR1 SGHRS, CDR2 YFSETQ. CDR3 size: 13 residues.